This TCR beta chain was sequenced during a study of cytomegalovirus exposure and HLA in healthy donors. Study observations and caveats: Clonal expansion, a later analysis showed, was greater in HLA-associated TCR beta chains than in equally common others.

The study ran its PCR with 60 Vbeta and 13 Jbeta primers. TCRdb's table, derived via immunoSEQ multiplex PCR, lists solely in-frame clones and lacks some. The sample lists around 200,000 clones, around 83% occurring once. A remark on this clone: Its cognate antigen is unknown.

This clonotype originated in a man aged 45-60 years in good health and CMV-seronegative. The sequenced sample consisted of PBMCs.

The CDR3, as DNA: TGTGCCAGCAGTTTAAGACAGATAAATCAGCCCCAGCATTTT. This gives the protein CASSLRQINQPQHF. The chain employs TRBV27 and TRBJ1-5, with D maybe TRBD1 (5 bases). Trimming took 2 bases from V and 4 from J, leaving 9 bases between them. The germline gives CDR1 MNHEY, CDR2 SMNVEV (reference sequence). CDR3 length: 14 amino acids.